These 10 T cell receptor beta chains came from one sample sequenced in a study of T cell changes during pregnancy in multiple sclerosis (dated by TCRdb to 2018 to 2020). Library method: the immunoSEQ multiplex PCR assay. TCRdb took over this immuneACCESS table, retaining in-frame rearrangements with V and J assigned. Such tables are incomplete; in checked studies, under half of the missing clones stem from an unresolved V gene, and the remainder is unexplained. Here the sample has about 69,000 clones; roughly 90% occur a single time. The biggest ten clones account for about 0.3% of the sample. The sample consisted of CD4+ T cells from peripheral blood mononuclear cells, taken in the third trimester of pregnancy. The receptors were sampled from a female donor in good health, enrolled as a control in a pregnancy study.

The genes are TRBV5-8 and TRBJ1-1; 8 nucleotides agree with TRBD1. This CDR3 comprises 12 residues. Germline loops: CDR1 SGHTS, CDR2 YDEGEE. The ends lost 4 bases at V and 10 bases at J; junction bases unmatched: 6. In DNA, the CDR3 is TGTGCCAGCAGCGTCAGGGGGCGGGTAGCTTTCTTT. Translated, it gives CASSVRGRVAFF.

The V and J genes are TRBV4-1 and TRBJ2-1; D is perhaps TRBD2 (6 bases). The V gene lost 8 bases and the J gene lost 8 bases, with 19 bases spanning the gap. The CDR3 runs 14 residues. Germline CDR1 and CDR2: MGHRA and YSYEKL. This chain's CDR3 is CASGPGLTWDEQFF. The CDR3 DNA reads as TGCGCCAGCGGACCGGGACTGACTTGGGATGAGCAGTTCTTC.

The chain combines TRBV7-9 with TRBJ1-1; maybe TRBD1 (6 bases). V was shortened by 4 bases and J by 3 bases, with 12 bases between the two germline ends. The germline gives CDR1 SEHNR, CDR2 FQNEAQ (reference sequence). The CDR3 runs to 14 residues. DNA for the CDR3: TGTGCCAGCAGCTCAGGGGTTGGGGACACTGAAGCTTTCTTT. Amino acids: CASSSGVGDTEAFF.

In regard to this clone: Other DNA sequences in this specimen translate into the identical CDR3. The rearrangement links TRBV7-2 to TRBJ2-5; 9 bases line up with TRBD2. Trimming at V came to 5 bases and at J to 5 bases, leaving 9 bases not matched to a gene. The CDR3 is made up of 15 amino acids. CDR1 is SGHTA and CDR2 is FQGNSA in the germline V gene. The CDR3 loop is CASSLGTSRRETQYF. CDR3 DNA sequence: TGTGCCAGCAGCCTTGGGACTAGCCGTCGGGAGACCCAGTACTTC. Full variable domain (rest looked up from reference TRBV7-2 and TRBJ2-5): GAGVSQSPSNKVTEKGKDVELRCDPISGHTALYWYRQSLGQGLEFLIYFQGNSAPDKSGLPSDRFSAERTGGSVSTLTIQRTQQEDSAVYLCASSLGTSRRETQYFGPGTRLLVL.

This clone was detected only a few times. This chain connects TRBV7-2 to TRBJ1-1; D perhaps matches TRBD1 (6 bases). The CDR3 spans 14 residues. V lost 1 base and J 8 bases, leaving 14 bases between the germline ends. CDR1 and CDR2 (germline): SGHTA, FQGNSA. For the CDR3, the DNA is TGTGCCAGCAGCTTAGGGTCAAGGGGGTCGGAAGCTTTCTTT. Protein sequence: CASSLGSRGSEAFF. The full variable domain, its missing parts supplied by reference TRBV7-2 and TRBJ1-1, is GAGVSQSPSNKVTEKGKDVELRCDPISGHTALYWYRQSLGQGLEFLIYFQGNSAPDKSGLPSDRFSAERTGGSVSTLTIQRTQQEDSAVYLCASSLGSRGSEAFFGQGTRLTVV.

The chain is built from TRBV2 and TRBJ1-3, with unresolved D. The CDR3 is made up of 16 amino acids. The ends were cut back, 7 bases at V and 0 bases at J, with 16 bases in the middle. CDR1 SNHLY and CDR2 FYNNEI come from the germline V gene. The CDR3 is CASKAEVISSGNTIYF. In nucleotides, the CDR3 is TGTGCCAGCAAGGCCGAGGTTATTAGCTCTGGAAACACCATATATTTT.

CDR3 residues: CASSINPGNTIYF. CDR3 DNA sequence: TGTGCCAGTAGTATTAATCCTGGAAACACCATATATTTT. V and J are TRBV19 and TRBJ1-3; no firm D call. Germline V gives CDR1 LNHDA, CDR2 SQIVND (reference sequence). V was trimmed by 3 bases and J by 2 bases, leaving 5 bases between them. The CDR3 is 13 amino acids.

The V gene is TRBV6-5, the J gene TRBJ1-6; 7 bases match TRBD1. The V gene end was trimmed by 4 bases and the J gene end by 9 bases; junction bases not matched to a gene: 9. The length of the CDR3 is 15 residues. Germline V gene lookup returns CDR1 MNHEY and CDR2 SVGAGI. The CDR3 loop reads CASSWERGGSSPLHF. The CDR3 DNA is TGTGCCAGCAGTTGGGAGAGAGGGGGCAGTTCACCCCTCCACTTT.

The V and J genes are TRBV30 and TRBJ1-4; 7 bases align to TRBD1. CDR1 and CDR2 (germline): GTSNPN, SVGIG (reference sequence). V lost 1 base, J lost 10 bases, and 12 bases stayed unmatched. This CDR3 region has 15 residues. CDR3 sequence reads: CAWSALDRDYRKLFF. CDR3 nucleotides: TGTGCCTGGAGTGCCCTCGACAGGGATTATAGAAAACTGTTTTTT.

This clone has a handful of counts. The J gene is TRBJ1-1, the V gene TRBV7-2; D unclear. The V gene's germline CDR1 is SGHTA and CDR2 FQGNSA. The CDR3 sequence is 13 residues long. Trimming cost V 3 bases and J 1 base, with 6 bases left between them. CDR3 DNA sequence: TGTGCCAGCAGCTTCACGGGGAACACTGAAGCTTTCTTT. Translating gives CASSFTGNTEAFF.